These T cell receptor beta chains were read from a single sample in a study of shared clonotypes between healthy human individuals. The repertoire was sequenced with immunoSEQ multiplex PCR; TCRdb's copy has only in-frame clones and lacks some. The data show about 2.1 million clones, with around 95% seen just once and more than 1.5% held by the top ten. Sequencing was done on a sample of naive CD8+ T cells from PBMCs. The receptors come from a man aged 18 to 30 in good health. Some clones in this sample may be carry-over from other donors' samples. The CDR3 runs from the conserved cysteine through the conserved F or W. Each record gives: D gene, V gene, clone size, J gene, CDR3 protein, CDR3 DNA. The D gene is left open where the match is weak. Clone size is stated in some rows and not others, as once, few, many or a class when expanded.

d_gene: .
v_gene: TRBV14
abundance: .
j_gene: TRBJ2-1
CDR3aa: CASSQVGHHEQFF
CDR3nt: TGTGCCAGCAGCCAAGTAGGCCACCATGAGCAGTTCTTC

d_gene: .
v_gene: TRBV10-2
abundance: .
j_gene: TRBJ1-4
CDR3aa: CASHQGGGNEKLFF
CDR3nt: TGCGCCAGCCATCAGGGTGGGGGTAATGAAAAACTGTTTTTT

d_gene: .
v_gene: TRBV29-1
abundance: .
j_gene: TRBJ2-7
CDR3aa: CSVLRVGSAYEQYF
CDR3nt: TGCAGCGTCCTAAGAGTAGGCAGTGCCTACGAGCAGTACTTC

d_gene: TRBD2
v_gene: TRBV7-8
abundance: .
j_gene: TRBJ2-7
CDR3aa: CASSPGLAGTAFYEQYF
CDR3nt: TGTGCCAGCAGCCCGGGACTAGCGGGAACGGCATTCTACGAGCAGTACTTC

d_gene: TRBD1
v_gene: TRBV11-2
abundance: once
j_gene: TRBJ2-6
CDR3aa: CASSLTGQGIGSGANVLTF
CDR3nt: TGTGCCAGCAGCTTGACAGGGCAGGGGATAGGGTCTGGGGCCAACGTCCTGACTTTC

d_gene: TRBD2
v_gene: TRBV29-1
abundance: .
j_gene: TRBJ2-1
CDR3aa: CSVSGRKYNEQFF
CDR3nt: TGCAGCGTTAGCGGGAGAAAATACAATGAGCAGTTCTTC

d_gene: .
v_gene: TRBV9
abundance: .
j_gene: TRBJ2-7
CDR3aa: CASSVGTLAYEQYF
CDR3nt: TGTGCCAGCAGCGTAGGGACGCTTGCCTACGAGCAGTACTTC

d_gene: TRBD2
v_gene: TRBV7-8
abundance: .
j_gene: TRBJ2-7
CDR3aa: CASSLARRLAGGPGEQYF
CDR3nt: TGTGCCAGCAGCTTAGCGCGGAGACTAGCGGGAGGGCCAGGGGAGCAGTACTTC

d_gene: TRBD1
v_gene: TRBV19
abundance: .
j_gene: TRBJ1-5
CDR3aa: CASSLQGIYSQPQHF
CDR3nt: TGTGCCAGTAGTCTACAGGGGATTTACAGTCAGCCCCAGCATTTT

d_gene: TRBD2
v_gene: TRBV5-6
abundance: .
j_gene: TRBJ2-1
CDR3aa: CASSLGRGRQFF
CDR3nt: TGTGCCAGCAGCCTGGGACGCGGGAGGCAGTTCTTC

d_gene: .
v_gene: TRBV11-2
abundance: .
j_gene: TRBJ2-4
CDR3aa: CASSSRTAKNIQYF
CDR3nt: TGTGCCAGCAGCTCGCGGACCGCCAAAAACATTCAGTACTTC

d_gene: .
v_gene: TRBV5-6
abundance: .
j_gene: TRBJ2-7
CDR3aa: CASSFQFSYEQYF
CDR3nt: TGTGCCAGCAGCTTCCAGTTCTCCTACGAGCAGTACTTC

d_gene: .
v_gene: TRBV2
abundance: .
j_gene: TRBJ2-7
CDR3aa: CASIIRTDSYEQYF
CDR3nt: TGTGCCAGCATCATACGGACGGACTCCTACGAGCAGTACTTC

d_gene: TRBD1
v_gene: TRBV5-4
abundance: .
j_gene: TRBJ1-4
CDR3aa: CASGIDRGDEKLFF
CDR3nt: TGTGCCAGCGGAATCGACAGGGGAGATGAAAAACTGTTTTTT

d_gene: .
v_gene: TRBV14
abundance: .
j_gene: TRBJ1-1
CDR3aa: CASSQRARTEAFF
CDR3nt: TGTGCCAGCAGCCAAAGGGCACGCACTGAAGCTTTCTTT

d_gene: .
v_gene: TRBV7-6
abundance: .
j_gene: TRBJ2-7
CDR3aa: CASSLAGFDEQYF
CDR3nt: TGTGCCAGCAGCTTAGCCGGGTTCGACGAGCAGTACTTC

d_gene: .
v_gene: TRBV5-1
abundance: .
j_gene: TRBJ2-7
CDR3aa: CASSLGDYEQYF
CDR3nt: TGCGCCAGCAGCTTGGGGGACTACGAGCAGTACTTC

d_gene: .
v_gene: TRBV28
abundance: .
j_gene: TRBJ2-2
CDR3aa: CASSLSTQMNTGELFF
CDR3nt: TGTGCCAGCAGTTTAAGCACCCAGATGAACACCGGGGAGCTGTTTTTT

d_gene: TRBD1
v_gene: TRBV4-1
abundance: .
j_gene: TRBJ1-5
CDR3aa: CASSQRTGARNQPQHF
CDR3nt: TGCGCCAGCAGCCAACGGACAGGGGCGCGCAATCAGCCCCAGCATTTT

d_gene: .
v_gene: TRBV7-8
abundance: .
j_gene: TRBJ2-2
CDR3aa: CASSPRSGQFMTGELFF
CDR3nt: TGTGCCAGCAGCCCACGGTCCGGACAGTTTATGACCGGGGAGCTGTTTTTT

d_gene: TRBD2
v_gene: TRBV4-1
abundance: .
j_gene: TRBJ2-3
CDR3aa: CASSQVGGRPDTQYF
CDR3nt: TGCGCCAGCAGCCAAGTGGGCGGGAGGCCAGATACGCAGTATTTT

d_gene: .
v_gene: TRBV18
abundance: .
j_gene: TRBJ1-3
CDR3aa: CASSPPGGSGNTIYF
CDR3nt: TGTGCCAGCTCACCACCAGGAGGGAGCGGAAACACCATATATTTT